The 21 T cell receptor beta chains in this list originate from one sample, sequenced in a study of cytomegalovirus exposure and HLA in healthy donors. A multiplex PCR was run with 60 Vbeta primers and 13 Jbeta primers. Sequencing used immunoSEQ multiplex PCR; TCRdb keeps in-frame clones, though not all of them. Found here are around 150,000 clones, approximately 80% of them singletons; the top ten hold 2% to 2.5%. Sequenced: PBMCs. The receptors were sampled from a man aged 30 to 39 in good health and CMV-seronegative.

The rearrangement joins TRBV5-4 to TRBJ2-1; 12 bases map to TRBD2. The CDR3 is 19 residues long. Germline V gene data show CDR1 as SGHNT and CDR2 as YYREEE (reference sequence). V trimming: 4 bases; J trimming: 6 bases; junction bases outside the gene matches: 17. Written as DNA, the CDR3 is TGTGCCAGCAGCCCAGGTTTGGCTAGCGGGAGGGCGGGATCCAATGAGCAGTTCTTC. Translating it yields CASSPGLASGRAGSNEQFF.

The genes are TRBV21-1 and TRBJ2-3; the D call in the table, TRBD2, was not verified against the DNA. TRBV21-1 is a pseudogene. CDR3 length: 14 residues. The CDR3 here is CASSMEIGTDTQYF. CDR3 coding DNA: TGTGCCAGCAGCATGGAGATAGGCACAGATACGCAGTATTTT.

The CDR3 bases are TGTGCCAGCGGGACTAGCGGGAGGCCAACAGATACGCAGTATTTT. This encodes CASGTSGRPTDTQYF. V usage is TRBV6-6 and J usage is TRBJ2-3; 15 nucleotides match TRBD2. The trim removed 8 bases at V and 3 bases at J, leaving 3 bases unmatched. Germline assignment: CDR1 MNHNY and CDR2 SVGAGI (reference sequence). There are 15 residues in the CDR3.

The gene calls are TRBV18 and TRBJ2-5, with TRBD1 matching over 7 bases. The germline V gene encodes CDR1 KGHSH and CDR2 LQKENI. There are 14 residues in the CDR3. Trimming removed 5 bases from V and 6 bases from J; junction bases left unmatched: 9. In nucleotides, the CDR3 is TGTGCCAGCTCAGCTCCGGGACAGCTCCAGACCCAGTACTTC. Residues: CASSAPGQLQTQYF.

This clone was recorded a few times. This chain uses TRBV2 with TRBJ2-2; unclear D gene. Trimming cost V 4 bases and J 5 bases, with 11 bases left between them. This CDR3 contains 14 residues. Looked up from germline, CDR1 is SNHLY and CDR2 is FYNNEI. The CDR3 DNA is TGTGCCAGCAGTGTCAACGCCCGGACCGGGGAGCTGTTTTTT. Protein sequence: CASSVNARTGELFF. The variable domain in full, with the rest retrieved from reference TRBV2 and TRBJ2-2, is EPEVTQTPSHQVTQMGQEVILRCVPISNHLYFYWYRQILGQKVEFLVSFYNNEISEKSEIFDDQFSVERPDGSNFTLKIRSTKLEDSAMYFCASSVNARTGELFFGEGSRLTVL.

The genes are TRBV7-9 and TRBJ2-2; 11 bases line up with TRBD1. V gave up 4 bases and J gave up 3 bases; unmatched junction bases: 4. Germline V gene sequence: CDR1 SEHNR, CDR2 FQNEAQ (reference sequence). The CDR3 is 16 amino acids. For the CDR3, the DNA is TGTGCCAGCAGCTCCAGGGACAGGGGGGACACCGGGGAGCTGTTTTTT. This codes for CASSSRDRGDTGELFF.

This clone was seen only a few times. CDR3 in DNA: TGTGCCACCCCCAGGGGGCGTTTTGAAAAACTGTTTTTT. Protein product: CATPRGRFEKLFF. The chain joins TRBV6-9 to TRBJ1-4, with TRBD1 matching 8 bases. Germline V gene data show CDR1 as MNHGY and CDR2 as SVAAGI. The CDR3 has 13 amino acids. V shed 10 bases and J 7 bases; nucleotides not matched to a gene: 8.

The chain links TRBV5-1 to TRBJ1-1, with 9 nucleotides matching TRBD1. V lost 4 bases to trimming and J lost 1 base; unmatched junction nucleotides: 5. Germline assignment: CDR1 SGHRS and CDR2 YFSETQ. The CDR3 is 15 residues long. As DNA, the CDR3 is TGCGCCAGCAGCCGAACAGGGGGCGAGAACACTGAAGCTTTCTTT. Protein sequence: CASSRTGGENTEAFF.

This chain joins TRBV6-5 and TRBJ1-1, with 7 bases that match TRBD1. V was pared by 6 bases and J by 3 bases, with 7 bases of the junction left unmatched. CDR1 and CDR2 from the germline V gene are MNHEY and SVGAGI. The CDR3 has 14 amino acids. CDR3 protein: CASSRGQYHTEAFF. CDR3 sequence (DNA): TGTGCCAGCAGCCGGGGACAGTATCACACTGAAGCTTTCTTT.

The chain uses TRBV9 and TRBJ2-2; D unresolved. The CDR3 extends over 14 amino acids. V was trimmed by 0 bases and J by 6 bases, leaving 9 bases between them. Germline CDR1 and CDR2: SGDLS and YYNGEE. As DNA, the CDR3 is TGTGCCAGCAGCGTAGTCCCTGGGCCCGGGGAGCTGTTTTTT. Protein product: CASSVVPGPGELFF.

This rearrangement joins TRBV13 to TRBJ2-7, with 14 bases fitting TRBD2. CDR1 and CDR2 from the germline V gene are PRHDT and FYEKMQ (reference sequence). The trim removed 0 bases at V and 2 bases at J, leaving 3 bases unmatched. The CDR3 has 17 amino acids. CDR3 DNA sequence: TGTGCCAGCAGCTTAGGGAGACTAGCGGGAGGGGCCTACGAGCAGTACTTC. Translated: CASSLGRLAGGAYEQYF. Filled out from reference TRBV13 and TRBJ2-7, the complete variable domain reads AAGVIQSPRHLIKEKRETATLKCYPIPRHDTVYWYQQGPGQDPQFLISFYEKMQSDKGSIPDRFSAQQFSDYHSELNMSSLELGDSALYFCASSLGRLAGGAYEQYFGPGTRLTVT.

The CDR3 sequence: CATKRQGASEAFF. The CDR3 coding sequence is TGTGCCACTAAAAGACAGGGGGCTTCTGAAGCTTTCTTT. The chain combines TRBV27 with TRBJ1-1; 10 bases line up with TRBD1. Germline CDR1 reads MNHEY; CDR2 reads SMNVEV (reference sequence). This CDR3 is built from 13 residues. V was pared by 10 bases and J by 6 bases, with 8 bases of the junction left unmatched.

V usage is TRBV27 and J usage is TRBJ1-1; 8 nucleotides line up with TRBD1. J lost 5 bases, V lost 3 bases, and 5 bases had no gene match. This CDR3 has 14 amino acids. The germline V gene has CDR1 MNHEY and CDR2 SMNVEV (reference sequence). This CDR3 reads CASSFMTGETEAFF. The CDR3 DNA reads TGTGCCAGCAGTTTTATGACAGGGGAAACTGAAGCTTTCTTT.

The chain links TRBV6-1 to TRBJ1-1; 7 positions match TRBD1. V shed 3 bases, J shed 1 base, and the junction held 11 bases outside the gene matches. In germline, CDR1 is MNHNS, CDR2 SASEGT. The CDR3 is 17 amino acids. The CDR3 protein is CASSEAMGTVGNTEAFF. As DNA, the CDR3 is TGTGCCAGCAGTGAGGCCATGGGGACAGTTGGGAACACTGAAGCTTTCTTT.

The V and J genes are TRBV28 and TRBJ1-4; 8 bases are shared with TRBD1. This CDR3 region has 14 residues. V was clipped by 4 bases and J by 5 bases; unmatched bases: 3. Germline V gives CDR1 MDHEN, CDR2 SYDVKM. The CDR3 DNA is TGTGCCAGCAGTTCGGGACAGGTCAATGAAAAACTGTTTTTT. Protein product: CASSSGQVNEKLFF.

The chain uses TRBV4-2 and TRBJ2-1, with TRBD2 matching over 10 bases. This CDR3 contains 16 residues. Losses at the gene ends were 0 bases for V and 1 base for J; bases not matched to a gene: 0. Germline V gene sequence: CDR1 LGHNA, CDR2 YNFKEQ. CDR3: CASSQEAGGSYNEQFF. CDR3 coding DNA: TGTGCCAGCAGCCAAGAAGCGGGAGGGTCCTACAATGAGCAGTTCTTC.

The chain is built from TRBV6-1 and TRBJ2-7, with 13 bases aligning to TRBD2. Germline V gene sequence: CDR1 MNHNS, CDR2 SASEGT. J gave up 3 bases and V 3 bases, and 2 bases lay outside the gene matches. This CDR3 is 15 amino acids long. CDR3 protein: CASSERTSGSYEQYF. The DNA of the CDR3 is TGTGCCAGCAGTGAGAGGACTAGCGGGAGCTACGAGCAGTACTTC.

This clone was detected once. The chain joins TRBV4-1 to TRBJ2-1; 8 bases are shared with TRBD2. J was trimmed by 7 bases and V by 7 bases; bases with no gene match: 9. Germline V lookup: CDR1 MGHRA, CDR2 YSYEKL. This CDR3 has 14 residues. CDR3 nucleotide sequence: TGCGCCAGCACAAGGGGAGCGGGAGCGAATGAGCAGTTCTTC. Its translation is CASTRGAGANEQFF.

In nucleotides, the CDR3 is TGTGCCAGCAGCGTGGACAGGGGGGGCACTGAAGCTTTCTTT. It translates to CASSVDRGGTEAFF. This chain joins TRBV9 and TRBJ1-1, with 10 positions matching TRBD1. This CDR3 region has 14 residues. Germline V lookup: CDR1 SGDLS, CDR2 YYNGEE. The trim removed 2 bases at V and 4 bases at J, leaving 2 bases unmatched.

The chain is built from TRBV9 and TRBJ1-2, with a weak D call TRBD1 (6 bases). This CDR3 comprises 15 residues. The V and J ends lost 4 bases and 4 bases respectively, with 17 bases between them. Germline V lookup: CDR1 SGDLS, CDR2 YYNGEE. CDR3 sequence reads: CASSLTSGAAYGYTF. The CDR3 DNA reads TGTGCCAGCAGCCTAACCTCAGGGGCCGCCTATGGCTACACCTTC.

The chain joins TRBV27 to TRBJ2-3, with 10 bases lining up with TRBD1. With 6 bases clipped from V and 3 bases from J, the junction kept 3 bases outside the gene matches. This CDR3 spans 14 amino acids. Germline V gene lookup returns CDR1 MNHEY and CDR2 SMNVEV (reference sequence). The CDR3 loop reads CASSRDRGTDTQYF. DNA for the CDR3: TGTGCCAGCAGCCGGGACAGGGGTACAGATACGCAGTATTTT.